This TCR beta chain came from a study of cytomegalovirus exposure and HLA in healthy donors. General observations from the study: Later work found that TCR association rates differed between HLA loci; DRB1 had the most and HLA-C the fewest. Later work associated 17,000 or so TCR beta sequences with HLA alleles at 0.05 false discovery rate. Later analysis found that TCR beta chains associated with HLA were more clonally expanded than other, equally common chains. Researchers had no immune exposure information except CMV serostatus available.

Points on this clone: Its specificity is unknown.

V lost 2 bases and J 8 bases, leaving 15 bases between the germline ends. Germline loops: CDR1 MRHNA, CDR2 SNTAGT. The CDR3 totals 15 residues. Use of 60 Vbeta and 13 Jbeta primers characterized the PCR. The method was immunoSEQ multiplex PCR; TCRdb's version includes in-frame clones alone and lacks a portion of them. The sample has tens of thousands of clones, over 70% seen once. The sequenced sample consisted of PBMCs. The origin of this receptor is a man between 18 and 29 years old in good health and CMV-seronegative. This rearrangement joins TRBV6-4 to TRBJ1-4, with D maybe TRBD1 (6 bases). The CDR3 reads CASSDVAGRGEKLFF. The CDR3 bases are TGTGCCAGCAGTGACGTCGCAGGGAGGGGGGAAAAACTGTTTTTT.